A selection of T cell receptor beta chains follows, all from one sample in a study of response to subunit inactivated influenza vaccine. TCRdb re-analysed the RT-PCR reads in MiXCR, keeping a single row per CDR3 protein. The sample has over 750,000 distinct CDR3 sequences, about 20% seen once. The sample here was PBMCs from blood, taken approximately 5 days after vaccination. These receptors came from a man in his forties or fifties who received an inactivated influenza vaccine. CDR3s include the opening cysteine and the closing phenylalanine or tryptophan. A D gene is named only where the DNA matches it firmly. Only some rows state a clone size, as once, few, many or a class for expanded clones.

.	TRBV6-2/TRBV6-3	TRBJ2-2	once	CASSWVGTGELFF	TGTGCCAGCAGTTGGGTAGGAACCGGGGAGCTGTTTTTT
.	TRBV7-2	TRBJ2-7	few	CASSPYRSSYEQYF	TGTGCCAGCAGCCCATATAGGAGCTCCTACGAGCAGTACTTC
.	TRBV7-2	TRBJ1-1	.	CASSSRAGVNTEAFF	TGTGCCAGCAGTTCGCGCGCAGGTGTGAACACTGAAGCTTTCTTT
TRBD2	TRBV12-3/TRBV12-4	TRBJ2-7	.	CASSLAGGMGYEQYF	TGTGCCAGCAGTTTAGCGGGAGGGATGGGCTACGAGCAGTACTTC
.	TRBV7-6	TRBJ2-5	.	CASSSHQETQYF	TGTGCCAGCAGCTCACACCAAGAGACCCAGTACTTC
.	TRBV5-5	TRBJ2-7	.	CASSLPLNEQYF	TGTGCCAGCAGCTTGCCTCTAAACGAGCAGTACTTC
TRBD1	TRBV20-1	TRBJ2-3	.	CSAPDRGRRSTDTQYF	TGCAGTGCTCCTGACAGGGGGCGGCGAAGCACAGATACGCAGTATTTT
.	TRBV15	TRBJ2-3	many	CATSRDLGYGTDTQYF	TGTGCCACCAGCAGAGATTTGGGGTATGGCACAGATACGCAGTATTTT
TRBD1	TRBV15	TRBJ1-1	few	CATSPGGAGTEAFF	TGTGCCACCAGTCCAGGGGGCGCAGGCACTGAAGCTTTCTTT
TRBD2	TRBV4-2	TRBJ2-1	.	CASSQGTSLKNEQFF	TGTGCCAGCAGCCAAGGGACTAGTCTGAAAAATGAGCAGTTCTTC
.	TRBV15	TRBJ2-3	many	CATSRRDGGTDTQYF	TGTGCCACCAGCCGGCGGGATGGGGGCACAGATACGCAGTATTTT
TRBD1	TRBV5-1	TRBJ1-1	.	CASRGQRELNTEAFF	TGCGCCAGCAGGGGACAGAGAGAACTGAACACTGAAGCTTTCTTT
TRBD2	TRBV12-3/TRBV12-4	TRBJ2-6	.	CASSGGGSSGANVLTF	TGTGCCAGCAGTGGGGGGGGGAGCTCTGGGGCCAACGTCCTGACTTTC
TRBD2	TRBV4-3	TRBJ2-7	many	CASSLSGASGRYEQYF	TGCGCCAGCAGTCTGAGCGGGGCTAGCGGGAGATACGAGCAGTACTTC
.	TRBV5-4	TRBJ2-1	.	CASSLTPAGGLGNEQFF	TGTGCCAGCAGCTTGACCCCTGCCGGGGGCCTAGGAAATGAGCAGTTCTTC
TRBD1	TRBV27	TRBJ2-7	few	CASSLWTGGSYEQYF	TGTGCCAGCAGTTTATGGACAGGGGGGTCCTACGAGCAGTACTTC
TRBD2	TRBV10-3	TRBJ2-2	few	CAISMGLAENTGELFF	TGTGCCATCAGCATGGGACTAGCGGAAAACACCGGGGAGCTGTTTTTT
TRBD2	TRBV9	TRBJ2-1	.	CASSAEGLDNEQFF	TGTGCCAGCAGCGCCGAAGGACTAGACAATGAGCAGTTCTTC